The next 31 T cell receptor beta chains were all read from a single sample in a study of cytomegalovirus exposure and HLA in healthy donors. 60 Vbeta and 13 Jbeta primers were used in PCR. Profiled with immunoSEQ multiplex PCR; TCRdb holds only in-frame clones, not every one. The sample has 150,000 to 160,000 clones; roughly 74% are singletons. Sequencing used PBMCs. The receptors stem from a young man in good health and CMV-seronegative.

The rearrangement links TRBV6-5 to TRBJ2-2; perhaps TRBD2 as D (7 bases). Germline values: CDR1 MNHEY, CDR2 SVGAGI. The CDR3 extends over 14 amino acids. V gave up 7 bases and J gave up 3 bases, with 12 bases separating them. CDR3 loop: CASTRGADTGELFF. For the CDR3, the DNA is TGTGCCAGCACTCGGGGGGCCGACACCGGGGAGCTGTTTTTT.

V gene TRBV10-1 combines with J gene TRBJ2-5; D possibly corresponds to TRBD2 (6 bases). Trimming shortened V by 5 bases and J by 3 bases, and 10 bases separated the two germline ends. This CDR3 contains 13 residues. Germline CDR1 reads WNHNN; CDR2 reads SYGVQD (reference sequence). CDR3 protein: CASSREYKETQYF. The CDR3 coding sequence is TGCGCCAGCAGTCGGGAGTACAAAGAGACCCAGTACTTC.

The chain links TRBV4-1 to TRBJ1-4; D is possibly TRBD1 (6 bases). CDR1 and CDR2 from the germline V gene are MGHRA and YSYEKL. This CDR3 has 16 residues. The V end lost 4 bases, the J end lost 8 bases, and 20 bases lay between the germline ends. Here the CDR3 reads CASSPREGGREEKLFF. CDR3 DNA sequence: TGCGCCAGCAGCCCCCGGGAGGGGGGAAGAGAAGAAAAACTGTTTTTT.

V is TRBV7-9 and J is TRBJ2-3; the match to TRBD2 covers 9 bases. Looked up from germline, CDR1 is SEHNR and CDR2 is FQNEAQ (reference sequence). V shed 1 base, J shed 1 base, and the junction held 9 bases outside the gene matches. The CDR3 runs 18 residues. CDR3 loop: CASSLGAGGWVGTDTQYF. The CDR3 DNA reads as TGTGCCAGCAGCTTAGGTGCGGGGGGGTGGGTTGGCACAGATACGCAGTATTTT.

This chain joins TRBV18 and TRBJ2-2; 7 nucleotides align to TRBD1. The CDR3 totals 15 residues. CDR1 is KGHSH, CDR2 LQKENI, per germline. After removal of 6 bases from V and 2 bases from J, the junction contained 6 bases not matched to a gene. CDR3 coding DNA: TGTGCCAGCTCCAGGGGGTTCGGTAACACCGGGGAGCTGTTTTTT. Its protein product is CASSRGFGNTGELFF.

Points on this clone: Without the conserved terminal phenylalanine or tryptophan, this CDR3 likely stems from a read error. The chain employs TRBV2 and TRBJ1-2; D perhaps matches TRBD1 (5 bases). CDR3 length: 14 amino acids. The V gene's germline CDR1 is SNHLY and CDR2 FYNNEI. Trimming cost V 1 base and J 2 bases, with 8 bases left between them. This chain's CDR3 is CASSEGTLNYGYTL. The CDR3 DNA is TGTGCCAGCAGTGAAGGGACACTCAACTATGGCTACACCCTC.

This chain connects TRBV21-1 to TRBJ2-7; the listed D gene, TRBD1, was not tested against the DNA. TRBV21-1 is marked as a pseudogene. The CDR3 totals 11 residues. Here the CDR3 reads CASIQGGKQYF. Written as DNA, the CDR3 is TGTGCCAGCATCCAGGGGGGCAAGCAGTACTTC.

V and J are TRBV25-1 and TRBJ2-7, with a weak D call TRBD2 (6 bases). The CDR3 totals 16 residues. Trimming stripped 4 bases from V and 0 bases from J, with 16 bases between. Looked up from germline, CDR1 is MGHDK and CDR2 is SYGVNS. CDR3 loop: CASSVPEGPLSYEQYF. In nucleotides, the CDR3 is TGTGCCAGCAGTGTACCGGAGGGTCCCCTCTCCTACGAGCAGTACTTC.

This clone was observed a few times. The V call is TRBV10-3, the J call TRBJ1-2, with D perhaps TRBD1 (5 bases). This CDR3 contains 14 residues. Germline V CDR1 and CDR2: ENHRY, SYGVKD. V lost 3 bases and J 8 bases, leaving 16 bases between the germline ends. The CDR3: CAISEGASRAGYTF. Here the CDR3 DNA reads TGTGCCATCAGTGAAGGTGCATCCAGGGCAGGCTACACCTTC.

V and J are TRBV10-3 and TRBJ2-5; 7 nucleotides agree with TRBD1. J was trimmed by 1 base and V by 0 bases; bases with no gene match: 2. The CDR3 consists of 15 residues. Germline V CDR1 and CDR2: ENHRY, SYGVKD. The CDR3: CAISESRDSQETQYF. For the CDR3, the DNA is TGTGCCATCAGTGAGTCCCGGGACAGCCAAGAGACCCAGTACTTC.

This clone occurred a few times. V and J are TRBV5-8 and TRBJ1-5; no clear D. CDR1 and CDR2 from the germline V gene are SGHTS and YDEGEE. The CDR3 runs 13 residues. Between the trimmed V and J ends, which lost 4 bases and 0 bases, there was a span of 5 bases. The CDR3 coding sequence is TGTGCCAGCAGCGCTAATAGCAATCAGCCCCAGCATTTT. The encoded protein is CASSANSNQPQHF.

The chain is built from TRBV2 and TRBJ1-4, with D perhaps TRBD1 (6 bases). There are 12 residues in the CDR3. V lost 6 bases, J lost 11 bases, and 13 bases lay in between. The germline gives CDR1 SNHLY, CDR2 FYNNEI. The CDR3 here is CASRVTGLKLFF. CDR3 sequence (DNA): TGTGCCAGCAGGGTTACAGGGCTCAAACTGTTTTTT.

Only a few counts were recorded for this clone. The chain combines TRBV6-6 with TRBJ2-6, with D uncertain. Per germline, CDR1 MNHNY and CDR2 SVGAGI (reference sequence). The CDR3 covers 14 residues. The V gene lost 5 bases and the J gene lost 1 base, with 6 bases spanning the gap. The CDR3 protein is CASSTGSGANVLTF. As DNA, the CDR3 is TGTGCCAGCAGTACCGGTTCTGGGGCCAACGTCCTGACTTTC.

This CDR3 is CASNRGQSTNEKLFF. In nucleotides, the CDR3 is TGCGCCAGCAACAGAGGACAGTCAACTAATGAAAAACTGTTTTTT. The gene calls are TRBV5-1 and TRBJ1-4; maybe TRBD1 (6 bases). Germline V gives CDR1 SGHRS, CDR2 YFSETQ. Trimming took off 6 bases at V and 0 bases at J, with 12 bases between the two ends. This CDR3 is 15 amino acids long.

The chain combines TRBV27 with TRBJ2-7; 8 positions agree with TRBD2. Trimming at V came to 10 bases and at J to 3 bases, leaving 8 bases not matched to a gene. This CDR3 comprises 13 residues. CDR1 is MNHEY, CDR2 SMNVEV, per germline (reference sequence). The CDR3 is CAKHSGAVYEQYF. The CDR3 DNA reads as TGTGCCAAGCATAGCGGGGCGGTCTACGAGCAGTACTTC.

This clone was seen once. This chain uses TRBV28 with TRBJ2-7; TRBD1 agrees at 11 bases. Germline V lookup: CDR1 MDHEN, CDR2 SYDVKM. V shed 6 bases, J shed 0 bases, and the junction held 7 bases outside the gene matches. The CDR3 is 16 residues long. The CDR3 nucleotides are TGTGCCAGCAGACGCGGGGGGACAGGGGGCTCCTACGAGCAGTACGTC. Residues: CASRRGGTGGSYEQYV.

The V call is TRBV7-8, the J call TRBJ2-7, with 8 positions matching TRBD1. The ends lost 4 bases at V and 3 bases at J; junction bases unmatched: 5. Germline CDR1 reads SGHVS; CDR2 reads FQNEAQ. The length of the CDR3 is 14 residues. The CDR3 reads CASSSTGQGYEQYV. CDR3 nucleotides: TGTGCCAGCAGCTCTACTGGACAGGGCTACGAGCAGTACGTC.

This clone has just a few counts. The same CDR3 is also encoded by other DNA sequences in this sample. The gene calls are TRBV10-1 and TRBJ1-2; D is undetermined. Germline CDR1 and CDR2: WNHNN and SYGVQD (reference sequence). CDR3 size: 13 residues. The CDR3, as DNA: TGCGCAATGAGAAAACTGGAGAACTATGGCTACACCTTC. This gives the protein CAMRKLENYGYTF.

The V gene is TRBV11-3, the J gene TRBJ2-7; D is unclear. The germline gives CDR1 SGHNT, CDR2 YENEEA. CDR3 length equals 13 residues. The V and J ends lost 1 base and 5 bases respectively, with 9 bases between them. CDR3 residues: CASSLGSGHEQYV. In nucleotides, the CDR3 is TGTGCCAGCAGCTTAGGTTCAGGCCACGAGCAGTACGTC.

This clone came up a few times. Its ends do not fully match the called genes, so a read error is possible. The chain recombines TRBV4-1 with TRBJ2-6, with 9 nucleotides matching TRBD2. The CDR3 length is 14 residues. Germline lookup yields CDR1 MGHRA and CDR2 YSYEKL. For the CDR3, the DNA is TGCGCCACCCAGAAGGGCGGGGGGGCCAACGGCCTGACTTTC. Translation gives CATQKGGGANGLTF.

V and J are TRBV29-1 and TRBJ2-2; TRBD2 is a possible D gene (5 bases). V was trimmed by 6 bases and J by 5 bases, leaving 16 bases between them. The CDR3 covers 14 residues. The germline gives CDR1 SQVTM, CDR2 ANQGSEA. CDR3 nucleotide sequence: TGCAGCGTGTTGGTGGGGTCGGGGACCGGGGAGCTGTTTTTT. Its translation: CSVLVGSGTGELFF.

The rearrangement uses TRBV5-8 and TRBJ1-5; D may be TRBD1 (6 bases). Between the trimmed V and J ends, which lost 0 bases and 2 bases, there was a span of 15 bases. The CDR3 length is 17 residues. The germline V gene encodes CDR1 SGHTS and CDR2 YDEGEE. The CDR3 coding sequence is TGTGCCAGCAGCTTGGGTGTCGGGGGGCATCGCAATCAGCCCCAGCATTTT. Its protein is CASSLGVGGHRNQPQHF.

The gene calls are TRBV19 and TRBJ1-5, with a tentative D call TRBD1 (5 bases). The germline V gene encodes CDR1 LNHDA and CDR2 SQIVND (reference sequence). The CDR3 consists of 16 residues. V lost 3 bases and J lost 3, with 15 bases in between. CDR3 in amino acids: CASSIGGGSFNQPQHF. Written as DNA, the CDR3 is TGTGCCAGTAGTATTGGGGGGGGTTCTTTCAATCAGCCCCAGCATTTT.

V is TRBV15 and J is TRBJ1-1, with a possible D match to TRBD1 (5 bases). The V and J ends lost 3 bases and 5 bases respectively, with 19 bases between them. CDR1 LNHNV and CDR2 YYDKDF come from the germline V gene (reference sequence). This CDR3 contains 16 residues. The CDR3 bases are TGTGCCACCAGCAGTACTCACCTTGGGGGGAGGACTGAAGCTTTCTTT. It yields the protein CATSSTHLGGRTEAFF.

V usage is TRBV11-3 and J usage is TRBJ2-7; possible D gene TRBD2, 6 bases. This CDR3 spans 14 amino acids. V gave up 5 bases and J gave up 6 bases, with 17 bases separating them. CDR1 and CDR2 from the germline V gene are SGHNT and YENEEA. The CDR3: CASSTSLEGSEQYF. CDR3 coding DNA: TGTGCCAGCAGCACAAGTTTGGAGGGTTCCGAGCAGTACTTC.

The V gene is TRBV7-8, the J gene TRBJ2-1; 9 positions agree with TRBD2. Germline values: CDR1 SGHVS, CDR2 FQNEAQ. The J segment lost 5 bases and the V segment lost 5 bases, leaving 7 bases of the junction unmatched. The CDR3 contains 15 residues. The CDR3 DNA reads as TGTGCCAGCAGCCCCGGGCGGGGGGGAGACAATGAGCAGTTCTTC. It specifies CASSPGRGGDNEQFF.

The chain joins TRBV6-6 to TRBJ1-5; D is perhaps TRBD1 (6 bases). This CDR3 is built from 13 residues. Germline lookup yields CDR1 MNHNY and CDR2 SVGAGI (reference sequence). Between the trimmed V and J ends, which lost 6 bases and 7 bases, there was a span of 13 bases. The CDR3 DNA reads TGTGCCAGCAGCGGAGCTCAGGGGCAGCCCCAGCATTTT. It translates to CASSGAQGQPQHF.

The genes are TRBV5-1 and TRBJ2-2, with D hard to call. Germline V gene lookup returns CDR1 SGHRS and CDR2 YFSETQ. V was clipped by 2 bases and J by 6 bases, with 5 bases between them. This CDR3 is built from 12 residues. This chain's CDR3 is CASSLRSGELFF. In DNA form, the CDR3 reads TGCGCCAGCAGCTTACGGTCCGGGGAGCTGTTTTTT.

This clone was seen a few times. The chain uses TRBV6-6 and TRBJ1-1; 9 bases map to TRBD1. Germline V CDR1 and CDR2: MNHNY, SVGAGI (reference sequence). V lost 2 bases and J lost 1; bases outside the gene matches: 5. The CDR3 sequence is 16 residues long. The CDR3 nucleotides read TGTGCCAGCAGTTACCCGGGGACAGGGCAGAACACTGAAGCTTTCTTT. As protein: CASSYPGTGQNTEAFF.

The chain links TRBV11-3 to TRBJ2-1; perhaps TRBD1 as D (5 bases). The CDR3 contains 14 residues. The V end was cut by 3 bases, the J end by 6 bases, with 12 bases between. Germline assignment: CDR1 SGHNT and CDR2 YENEEA. CDR3 nucleotide sequence: TGTGCCAGCAGCTTTTCGGCAGGGCCCAATGAGCAGTTCTTC. It specifies CASSFSAGPNEQFF.

The chain combines TRBV9 with TRBJ2-1; 7 bases are a match to TRBD2. CDR3 size: 16 residues. The J segment lost 2 bases and the V segment lost 4 bases, leaving 9 bases of the junction unmatched. CDR1 and CDR2 from the germline V gene are SGDLS and YYNGEE. The chain's CDR3 is CASSPEGAGPYNEQFF. The CDR3 nucleotides are TGTGCCAGCAGCCCAGAGGGAGCGGGGCCCTACAATGAGCAGTTCTTC.